This T cell receptor beta chain came from a study of T-cell memory formation after mild COVID-19. V lost 3 bases and J lost 2, with 14 bases in between. The CDR3 has 15 residues. Germline CDR1 is SGHRS and CDR2 is YFSETQ. General study results and limits: Contracting clones, day 15 to 85, had balanced CD4/CD8, and later expanders favored CD4+.

TCRdb analysed the 5' RACE reads with MiXCR anew, one entry per CDR3 protein. The table has some 290,000 distinct CDR3 sequences, 15% to 20% seen once; the top ten hold approximately 23%. By share, this clonotype ranks as medium-sized (0.01 to 0.1%). Antigen unknown. This sequence joins TRBV5-1 and TRBJ2-5; perhaps D is TRBD1 or TRBD2 (5 bases each). The TCR was taken from a young man who had mild COVID-19 (a few samples of this study predate the infection). Cell type and time point are not known. The source material was PBMCs or a T cell subset sorted from them (not recorded which). CDR3 sequence reads: CASSWRGTRQETQYF. As DNA, the CDR3 is TGCGCCAGCAGCTGGAGAGGGACGCGTCAAGAGACCCAGTACTTC.